This TCR beta chain was documented in a study of blood T cell repertoires in COVID-19. The trim removed 6 bases at V and 8 bases at J, leaving 10 bases unmatched. The CDR3 spans 15 residues. In germline, CDR1 is ENHRY, CDR2 SYGVKD. In the original workflow: Reference gene primers were amplified, and this amplification served to estimate nucleated cell counts. Generated by immunoSEQ multiplex PCR, the TCRdb table keeps only in-frame clones and is missing some. From that table come the V and J calls and clone size; the DNA was used to work out D and trimming. The sample comprises tens of thousands of clones, approximately 91% of which are singletons, and around 28% rests with the top ten.

The chain uses TRBV10-3 and TRBJ2-3; TRBD1 matches at 11 bases. Sequenced material: peripheral blood. This TCR came from a man aged 45-60 years with acute or convalescent COVID-19. The DNA of the CDR3 is TGTGCCATCAGGGAGGGACAGGGGGTAATAGGTACGCAGTATTTT. Its translation: CAIREGQGVIGTQYF.